These 16 T cell receptor beta chains share one sample of origin, sequenced in a study of glioma-infiltrating T cells. TCR alpha and beta CDR3 regions were amplified from RNA using iRepertoire nested multiplex PCR. A single record per CDR3 protein comes from TCRdb applying MiXCR to the multiplex PCR reads. The sample consists of more than 300,000 distinct CDR3 sequences, 41% of them appearing once. Sequencing was carried out using glioma tissue, nonneoplastic brain tissue, or PBMCs (not recorded which). These receptors originate from a human donor with low-grade glioma or glioblastoma, undergoing nonglioma brain surgery, or in good health (not recorded which).

In DNA form, the CDR3 reads TGTGCCAGTAAGGCCAGGGGGTCCTACGAGCAGTACTTC. Translated, it gives CASKARGSYEQYF. The chain recombines TRBV19 with TRBJ2-7, with TRBD1 matching over 7 bases. Germline V gene data show CDR1 as LNHDA and CDR2 as SQIVND (reference sequence). CDR3 length equals 13 residues. Unmatched junction bases numbered 4, after V lost 7 bases and J lost 1 base.

CDR3: CAISERTGAYNEQFF. The DNA for the CDR3 is TGTGCCATCAGTGAAAGGACAGGGGCCTACAATGAGCAGTTCTTC. J is TRBJ2-1 and V is TRBV10-3, with TRBD1 matching 9 bases. The trim removed 3 bases at V and 2 bases at J, leaving 2 bases unmatched. The CDR3 covers 15 residues. Germline CDR1 is ENHRY and CDR2 is SYGVKD.

This clonotype was picked up one time. The chain is built from TRBV25-1 and TRBJ2-1, with a possible D match to TRBD1 (5 bases). There are 14 residues in the CDR3. Germline values: CDR1 MGHDK, CDR2 SYGVNS. With 8 bases removed from V and 10 bases from J, the gap between germline ends came to 21 bases. The CDR3 DNA reads TGTGCCAGCCCACCCAGACAGAAATCTTACGAGCAGTTCTTC. Its protein product is CASPPRQKSYEQFF.

Turning to this clonotype: The junction shows a germline mismatch at one end, possibly a read error. V usage is TRBV7-7 and J usage is TRBJ2-7; D is possibly TRBD2 (5 bases). Germline loops: CDR1 SSHAT, CDR2 FNYEAQ (reference sequence). CDR3 length equals 16 residues. The DNA of the CDR3 is TGTGCTAGCAGCGCCTCAGCGGACGGAGGACCCTATGAGCAGTACTTC. Translation gives CASSASADGGPYEQYF.

This chain joins TRBV6-8 and TRBJ2-1; unclear D gene. The CDR3 sequence is 16 residues long. From germline, CDR1 is MNHGY and CDR2 SAAAGT. Trimming took off 2 bases at V and 7 bases at J, with 18 bases between the two ends. DNA for the CDR3: TGTGCCAGCAGTTACGATAGTGGCAATGGTGGAAATGAGCAGTTCTTC. Its protein is CASSYDSGNGGNEQFF.

The gene calls are TRBV11-3 and TRBJ2-1, with 8 bases fitting TRBD1. CDR1 is SGHNT and CDR2 is YENEEA in the germline V gene. This CDR3 is 15 amino acids long. J was trimmed by 4 bases and V by 5 bases; bases with no gene match: 7. The CDR3 reads CASSDRDRSYNEQFF. The CDR3 nucleotides are TGTGCCAGCAGCGACCGGGACAGGTCGTACAATGAGCAGTTCTTC.

The count of this clonotype is one. The V and J genes are TRBV5-1 and TRBJ2-3; 7 nucleotides agree with TRBD2. Germline trimming cut 2 bases from V and 0 bases from J; bases unmatched to any gene: 6. This CDR3 spans 16 amino acids. Germline V gene sequence: CDR1 SGHRS, CDR2 YFSETQ. DNA of the CDR3: TGCGCCAGCAGCTTTGTACTAGCGCCTAGCACAGATACGCAGTATTTT. It yields the protein CASSFVLAPSTDTQYF.

As concerns this clonotype: This could be a read error, since a much larger clone is one nucleotide away. The genes are TRBV20-1 and TRBJ1-1; tentative D call: TRBD1 (6 bases). The CDR3 covers 12 residues. Germline CDR1 and CDR2: DFQATT and SNEGSKA (reference sequence). The CDR3 protein is CSAGGGNTEALF. CDR3 DNA sequence: TGCAGTGCTGGCGGGGGCAACACTGAAGCTTTATTT.

For this clonotype: The CDR3 end shows no conserved phenylalanine or tryptophan, and so a read error is likely. This chain links TRBV20-1 with TRBJ2-7; D perhaps matches TRBD2 (6 bases). Germline values: CDR1 DFQATT, CDR2 SNEGSKA (reference sequence). V was clipped by 5 bases and J by 6 bases, with 26 bases between them. This CDR3 comprises 16 residues. As DNA, the CDR3 is TGCAGTGCTCCCATATACAGTAGGAGGGAGATTAGCGAGCAGTACTTA. It codes for CSAPIYSRREISEQYL.

The genes are TRBV5-6 and TRBJ1-2, with D uncertain. Trimming took 0 bases from V and 8 from J, leaving 11 bases between them. The CDR3 has 13 amino acids. Germline lookup yields CDR1 SGHDT and CDR2 YYEEEE. The CDR3 loop reads CASSLAGSLGYTF. The CDR3 nucleotides read TGTGCCAGCAGCTTGGCCGGGTCTCTGGGCTACACCTTC.

This clonotype has more than one count but fewer than ten. The chain is built from TRBV18 and TRBJ2-7; D is unresolved. This CDR3 region has 16 residues. V was trimmed by 6 bases and J by 7 bases, leaving 25 bases between them. Germline CDR1 and CDR2: KGHSH and LQKENI. The CDR3 DNA follows: TGTGCCAGCTCTCTATACCCCCCCGCCAGCCCTGGAGAGCAGTACTTC. As protein: CASSLYPPASPGEQYF.

This clonotype was observed many times. The V and J genes are TRBV20-1 and TRBJ2-3; TRBD2 agrees at 14 bases. Per the germline V gene, CDR1 is DFQATT and CDR2 is SNEGSKA (reference sequence). The CDR3 is made up of 14 amino acids. With V trimmed by 3 bases and J by 6 bases, 2 bases remained unmatched. The CDR3 is CSASGTSGSDTQYF. The CDR3 DNA follows: TGCAGTGCTAGTGGGACTAGCGGGAGCGATACGCAGTATTTT.

This clonotype was picked up a small number of times. The chain has TRBV7-9 and TRBJ2-7; unclear D gene. Germline V gene lookup returns CDR1 SEHNR and CDR2 FQNEAQ (reference sequence). V shed 1 base and J shed 2 bases, with 12 bases lying between them. CDR3 length equals 15 residues. CDR3 sequence (DNA): TGTGCCAGCAGCTTAGTTGGGCTGATCACCTACGAGCAGTACTTC. Its protein is CASSLVGLITYEQYF. The full variable domain, with the rest looked up from reference TRBV7-9 and TRBJ2-7, is DTGVSQNPRHKITKRGQNVTFRCDPISEHNRLYWYRQTLGQGPEFLTYFQNEAQLEKSRLLSDRFSAERPKGSFSTLEIQRTEQGDSAMYLCASSLVGLITYEQYFGPGTRLTVT.

The CDR3 spells CAISESRQGVSEQYF. The CDR3 bases are TGTGCCATCAGTGAGTCGCGACAGGGGGTAAGCGAGCAGTACTTC. J is TRBJ2-7 and V is TRBV10-3; 9 bases fit TRBD1. The CDR3 spans 15 residues. J gave up 6 bases and V 0 bases, and 6 bases lay outside the gene matches. In germline, CDR1 is ENHRY, CDR2 SYGVKD.

The chain combines TRBV6-2 or TRBV6-3 with TRBJ2-2; unclear D gene. This CDR3 comprises 16 residues. Trimming stripped 0 bases from V and 5 bases from J, with 13 bases between. From germline, CDR1 is MNHEY and CDR2 SVGEGT. CDR3 loop: CASSYSPAVSTGELFF. The DNA of the CDR3 is TGTGCCAGCAGTTACTCTCCTGCGGTATCGACCGGGGAGCTGTTTTTT.

In its sample, this clonotype was seen a few times. This sequence joins TRBV7-9 and TRBJ2-5; D is possibly TRBD2 (6 bases). From germline, CDR1 is SEHNR and CDR2 FQNEAQ (reference sequence). This CDR3 has 13 amino acids. V was pared by 3 bases and J by 4 bases, with 9 bases between. The CDR3 DNA reads TGTGCCAGCAGCTTGGCGGGAATAGAGACCCAGTACTTC. Protein sequence: CASSLAGIETQYF. The full variable domain, in which reference TRBV7-9 and TRBJ2-5 provide the parts outside the CDR3, is DTGVSQNPRHKITKRGQNVTFRCDPISEHNRLYWYRQTLGQGPEFLTYFQNEAQLEKSRLLSDRFSAERPKGSFSTLEIQRTEQGDSAMYLCASSLAGIETQYFGPGTRLLVL.